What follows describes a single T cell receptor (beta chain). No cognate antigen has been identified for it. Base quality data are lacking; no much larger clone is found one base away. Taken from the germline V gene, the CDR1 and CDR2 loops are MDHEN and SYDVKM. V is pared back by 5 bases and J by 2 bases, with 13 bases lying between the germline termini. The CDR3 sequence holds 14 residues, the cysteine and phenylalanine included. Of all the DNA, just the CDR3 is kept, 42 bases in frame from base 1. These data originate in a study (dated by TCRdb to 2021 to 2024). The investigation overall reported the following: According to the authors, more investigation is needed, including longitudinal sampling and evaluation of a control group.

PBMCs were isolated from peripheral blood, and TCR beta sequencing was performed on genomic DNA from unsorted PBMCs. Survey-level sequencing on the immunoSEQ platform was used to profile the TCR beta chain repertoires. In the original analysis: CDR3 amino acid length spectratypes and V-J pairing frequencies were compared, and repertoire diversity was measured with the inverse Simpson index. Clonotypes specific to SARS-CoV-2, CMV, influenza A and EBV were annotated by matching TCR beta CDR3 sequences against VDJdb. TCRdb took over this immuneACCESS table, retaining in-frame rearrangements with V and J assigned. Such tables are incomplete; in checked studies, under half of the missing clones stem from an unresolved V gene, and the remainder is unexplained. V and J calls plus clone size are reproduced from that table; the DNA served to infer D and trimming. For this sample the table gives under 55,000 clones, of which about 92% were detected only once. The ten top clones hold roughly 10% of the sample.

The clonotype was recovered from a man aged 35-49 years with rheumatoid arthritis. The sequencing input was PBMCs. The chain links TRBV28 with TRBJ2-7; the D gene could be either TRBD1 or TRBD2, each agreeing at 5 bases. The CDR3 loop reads CASSLSGPTYEQYF. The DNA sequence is TGTGCCAGCAGTCTCTCGGGACCGACCTACGAGCAGTACTTC.